The next 9 T cell receptor beta chains were all read from a single sample in a study of blood T cell repertoires in COVID-19. Clones were read by immunoSEQ multiplex PCR, and TCRdb kept only the in-frame ones, dropping some. This sample carries 85,000 to 95,000 clones, about 90% of them seen once, and the ten largest clones take 7% to 9%. Sequenced input: peripheral blood. The source of these receptors is a human donor with acute or convalescent COVID-19. The donor label of this sample is uncertain.

The rearrangement links TRBV6-2 or TRBV6-3 to TRBJ1-1; TRBD1 is a possible D gene (6 bases). The germline V gene encodes CDR1 MNHEY and CDR2 SVGEGT. The CDR3 is made up of 14 amino acids. V was pared by 6 bases and J by 0 bases, with 11 bases between. CDR3 amino acids: CASSPQGLNTEAFF. The CDR3 DNA sequence: TGTGCCAGCAGCCCACAGGGTCTGAACACTGAAGCTTTCTTT.

The count of this clone is one. The chain carries TRBV7-2 and TRBJ2-1; D ambiguous. V was cut by 1 base and J by 0 bases, with 10 bases left in between. Germline assignment: CDR1 SGHTA and CDR2 FQGNSA. This CDR3 spans 16 amino acids. The CDR3 DNA sequence: TGTGCCAGCAGCTTAGATTGGCAGGCCTCCTACAATGAGCAGTTCTTC. Residues: CASSLDWQASYNEQFF.

The V and J genes are TRBV6-5 and TRBJ2-3; 9 bases match TRBD2. This CDR3 comprises 16 residues. Germline CDR1 is MNHEY and CDR2 is SVGAGI. The V and J ends lost 4 bases and 2 bases, in that order; junction bases with no gene match: 7. CDR3 loop: CASSLLAGLFTDTQYF. The CDR3 coding sequence is TGTGCCAGCAGTTTACTAGCGGGCCTCTTCACAGATACGCAGTATTTT.

This clone appeared once. The CDR3 coding sequence is TGTGCCAGCTCACCTGACGGACTGTGGGATGAGCAGTTCTTC. It is translated as CASSPDGLWDEQFF. J is TRBJ2-1 and V is TRBV18; the D gene is possibly TRBD2 (5 bases). The V gene lost 3 bases and the J gene lost 8 bases, with 14 bases spanning the gap. This CDR3 has 14 amino acids. The germline V gene encodes CDR1 KGHSH and CDR2 LQKENI.

As regards this clone: The junction does not match germline at one end; this may be a read error. This chain connects TRBV5-8 to TRBJ2-7; tentative D call: TRBD1 (6 bases). This CDR3 region has 13 residues. Germline V gene lookup returns CDR1 SGHTS and CDR2 YDEGEE. The CDR3 coding sequence is TGTGCCAGCAGCCCATGGGAGTCAGGGGCCCCGAGCTTC. Translating it yields CASSPWESGAPSF. The full variable domain, completed using reference TRBV5-8 and TRBJ2-7, is EAGVTQSPTHLIKTRGQQATLRCSPISGHTSVYWYQQALGLGLQFLLWYDEGEERNRGNFPPRFSGRQFPNYSSELNVNALELEDSALYLCASSPWESGAPSFGPGTRLTVT.

V usage is TRBV5-1 and J usage is TRBJ2-1; D might be TRBD2 (6 bases). The CDR3 contains 14 residues. Germline CDR1 and CDR2: SGHRS and YFSETQ. V was pared by 5 bases and J by 1 base, with 10 bases between. The CDR3 nucleotides read TGCGCCAGCAGGGGGGGAGGATCCTACAATGAGCAGTTCTTC. Translating gives CASRGGGSYNEQFF.

This rearrangement joins TRBV5-6 to TRBJ1-2, with D maybe TRBD1 (6 bases). The CDR3 has 12 residues. The germline CDR1 and CDR2 sequences are SGHDT and YYEEEE. The V and J ends lost 4 bases and 5 bases respectively, with 9 bases between them. CDR3 protein: CASSPGEYGYTF. CDR3 in DNA: TGTGCCAGCAGCCCAGGGGAATATGGCTACACCTTC.

The chain recombines TRBV7-9 with TRBJ1-3, with 12 bases fitting TRBD1. Trimming removed 5 bases from V and 3 bases from J; junction bases left unmatched: 5. The germline V gene encodes CDR1 SEHNR and CDR2 FQNEAQ (reference sequence). The CDR3 is made up of 16 amino acids. CDR3 amino acids: CASSAGTGGNGNTIYF. In DNA form, the CDR3 reads TGTGCCAGCAGCGCCGGGACAGGGGGCAATGGAAACACCATATATTTT.

This chain connects TRBV6-5 to TRBJ2-1; 11 bases line up with TRBD1. The CDR3 consists of 15 residues. The germline V gene encodes CDR1 MNHEY and CDR2 SVGAGI. The V segment lost 7 bases and the J segment 7 bases; nucleotides outside the gene matches: 9. CDR3 protein: CASTRGTGGRNEQFF. CDR3 bases: TGTGCCAGCACCCGTGGGACAGGGGGGCGGAATGAGCAGTTCTTC.